This passage covers 30 T cell receptor beta chains from one sample sequenced in a study of beta chain features in type 1 diabetes. Findings and limits, study-wide: Shorter TCRB CDR3s, moderately but significantly so, were found in Type 1 diabetes patients in all four CD4+ subsets.

The antigens these receptors bind are not known. The study reverse transcribed the entire isolated RNA, so it sequenced expressed TCRB transcripts. TCRdb's copy holds only in-frame clones and misses some; the assay was immunoSEQ multiplex PCR. The top ten hold 0.5% to 0.6% of the sample, which has over 90,000 clones, 25% to 35% seen once. Sequenced material: central memory CD4+ T cells from blood. The origin of the receptors is a woman between 18 and 29 years old with type 1 diabetes.

This clone came up a few times. This rearrangement joins TRBV18 to TRBJ1-1; D gene ambiguous. Germline values: CDR1 KGHSH, CDR2 LQKENI. V lost 5 bases, J lost 3 bases, and 10 bases lay in between. CDR3 length: 13 amino acids. The DNA for the CDR3 is TGTGCCAGCTCAGTAGTTGCGGACACTGAAGCTTTCTTT. Amino acid sequence: CASSVVADTEAFF.

This clone was seen a handful of times. The V gene is TRBV6-1, the J gene TRBJ1-4; a weak D match, TRBD1 (5 bases). This CDR3 contains 12 residues. Trimming removed 2 bases from V and 12 bases from J, with 10 bases in between. Germline V gene sequence: CDR1 MNHNS, CDR2 SASEGT. CDR3 in amino acids: CASSEPGRELFF. The CDR3 nucleotides are TGTGCCAGCAGTGAACCCGGCAGGGAACTGTTTTTT.

With respect to this clone: Other DNA sequences in the same sample also yield this CDR3. The chain combines TRBV5-1 with TRBJ2-5, with D possibly TRBD2 on 7 matching bases. V was cut by 2 bases and J by 5 bases, with 13 bases left in between. Looked up from germline, CDR1 is SGHRS and CDR2 is YFSETQ. The CDR3 runs 14 residues. The CDR3 loop is CASSLGLDRETQYF. As DNA, the CDR3 is TGCGCCAGCAGCTTAGGACTAGACAGGGAGACCCAGTACTTC.

This clone was detected ten times or more. This chain connects TRBV4-3 to TRBJ2-7; maybe TRBD1 (5 bases). The CDR3 has 16 amino acids. Germline V CDR1 and CDR2: LGHNA, YSLEER. V was pared by 1 base and J by 0 bases, with 13 bases between. The CDR3 here is CASSQGPQGLSYEQYV. In DNA form, the CDR3 reads TGCGCCAGCAGCCAAGGCCCCCAGGGTCTCTCCTACGAGCAGTACGTC.

J is TRBJ1-5 and V is TRBV11-2; possible D gene TRBD1, 5 bases. Trimming removed 3 bases from V and 5 bases from J, with 20 bases in between. The germline V gene has CDR1 SGHAT and CDR2 FQNNGV. This CDR3 is built from 17 residues. This CDR3 reads CASSFVPGRIGDQPQHF. As DNA, the CDR3 is TGTGCCAGCAGCTTCGTCCCAGGGAGGATCGGAGATCAGCCCCAGCATTTT.

This rearrangement joins TRBV5-1 to TRBJ1-2, with D possibly matching TRBD1 (6 bases). CDR1 is SGHRS, CDR2 YFSETQ, per germline. Trimming shortened V by 0 bases and J by 6 bases, and 12 bases separated the two germline ends. The CDR3 runs 14 residues. The CDR3 coding sequence is TGCGCCAGCAGCTTGGAGCGGGGGGCTAATGGCTACACCTTC. Amino acids: CASSLERGANGYTF.

This clone was seen more than once but under ten times. This rearrangement joins TRBV9 to TRBJ1-2; no reliable D call. The CDR3 contains 12 residues. V was pared by 7 bases and J by 8 bases, with 15 bases between. Germline CDR1 reads SGDLS; CDR2 reads YYNGEE. The CDR3 loop is CASRSNMEGYTF. CDR3 nucleotide sequence: TGTGCCAGCCGATCCAATATGGAGGGCTACACCTTC.

This CDR3 reads CASQTSGRGADTQYF. The CDR3 DNA follows: TGCGCCAGCCAGACTAGCGGGAGAGGCGCAGATACGCAGTATTTT. V usage is TRBV5-1 and J usage is TRBJ2-3; 12 nucleotides agree with TRBD2. From germline, CDR1 is SGHRS and CDR2 YFSETQ. CDR3 size: 15 residues. The J segment lost 4 bases and the V segment lost 7 bases, leaving 7 bases of the junction unmatched.

This clone was seen more than once but under ten times. The chain is built from TRBV7-3 and TRBJ2-5, with 12 bases aligning to TRBD2. The V gene end was trimmed by 5 bases and the J gene end by 5 bases; junction bases not matched to a gene: 15. CDR3 length equals 18 residues. Germline loops: CDR1 SGHTA, CDR2 FQGTGA. The CDR3 loop is CASSRGLAGPKWGETQYF. The CDR3 bases are TGTGCCAGCAGCCGCGGACTAGCGGGACCGAAATGGGGTGAGACCCAGTACTTC.

The V call is TRBV11-2, the J call TRBJ2-7, with a tentative D call TRBD1 (5 bases). CDR1 SGHAT and CDR2 FQNNGV come from the germline V gene. The CDR3 loop spans 12 amino acids. Trimming pared 1 base from V and 6 bases from J, leaving 7 bases between. The CDR3 nucleotides read TGTGCCAGCAGCTTAGGTACAGGCGAGCAGTACTTC. Translated: CASSLGTGEQYF.

This CDR3 reads CASSLAGGGQETQYF. CDR3 sequence (DNA): TGTGCCAGCAGCTTGGCCGGGGGGGGCCAAGAGACCCAGTACTTC. The chain recombines TRBV5-8 with TRBJ2-5; 8 bases match TRBD2. The germline CDR1 and CDR2 sequences are SGHTS and YDEGEE. Trimming cost V 0 bases and J 1 base; bases outside gene matches: 2. This CDR3 spans 15 amino acids.

V usage is TRBV7-8 and J usage is TRBJ2-2; TRBD1 might be the D (6 bases). V was cut by 6 bases and J by 7 bases, with 15 bases left in between. The germline V gene has CDR1 SGHVS and CDR2 FQNEAQ. CDR3 length: 14 residues. Written as DNA, the CDR3 is TGTGCCAGCAGGCTAAACAGGGCGGGCGGGGAGCTGTTTTTT. This translates into CASRLNRAGGELFF.

This clone was counted a few times. The chain has TRBV18 and TRBJ2-7; weak D call: TRBD1 (5 bases). The CDR3 is made up of 12 amino acids. The germline V and J ends were trimmed by 3 bases and 4 bases, with 7 bases remaining between them. The germline V gene has CDR1 KGHSH and CDR2 LQKENI. This chain's CDR3 is CASSPDRYEQYV. In DNA form, the CDR3 reads TGTGCCAGCTCACCTGACAGATACGAGCAGTACGTC.

This clone was picked up a small number of times. The CDR3 sequence: CASSLDRGGEQFF. In nucleotides, the CDR3 is TGTGCCAGCAGCTTAGACAGGGGCGGGGAGCAGTTCTTC. The V call is TRBV7-8, the J call TRBJ2-1; 7 nucleotides line up with TRBD1. CDR1 SGHVS and CDR2 FQNEAQ come from the germline V gene. The V gene end was trimmed by 1 base and the J gene end by 10 bases; junction bases not matched to a gene: 4. This CDR3 contains 13 residues.

The CDR3 protein is CAIREKQRNTEAFF. The CDR3 DNA reads as TGTGCCATCAGGGAAAAACAGAGGAACACTGAAGCTTTCTTT. The V and J genes are TRBV10-3 and TRBJ1-1, with D unresolved. CDR3 length: 14 amino acids. CDR1 is ENHRY, CDR2 SYGVKD, per germline. V lost 6 bases and J 1 base, leaving 12 bases between the germline ends.

The chain employs TRBV7-2 and TRBJ2-1; D unclear. Trimming pared 3 bases from V and 0 bases from J, leaving 6 bases between. Looked up from germline, CDR1 is SGHTA and CDR2 is FQGNSA. The CDR3 has 14 amino acids. The CDR3 bases are TGTGCCAGCAGCTTTCCTAGCTCCTACAATGAGCAGTTCTTC. It is translated as CASSFPSSYNEQFF.

This clone was picked up a small number of times. The rearrangement uses TRBV5-1 and TRBJ2-3; D is undetermined. Trimming pared 0 bases from V and 1 base from J, leaving 9 bases between. This CDR3 region has 15 residues. CDR1 and CDR2 from the germline V gene are SGHRS and YFSETQ. CDR3 residues: CASSLDRGGTDTQYF. In DNA, the CDR3 is TGCGCCAGCAGCTTGGATAGAGGCGGCACAGATACGCAGTATTTT.

The chain recombines TRBV10-1 with TRBJ1-3; D unclear. In germline, CDR1 is WNHNN, CDR2 SYGVQD (reference sequence). CDR3 length: 14 amino acids. V was pared by 7 bases and J by 4 bases, with 14 bases between. In DNA, the CDR3 is TGCGCCAGCACCGAAGGAGGGAAAGGAAACACCATATATTTT. Its protein product is CASTEGGKGNTIYF.

This clone was observed a handful of times. The chain joins TRBV7-9 to TRBJ2-7; D is possibly TRBD2 (6 bases). In germline, CDR1 is SEHNR, CDR2 FQNEAQ (reference sequence). The length of the CDR3 is 16 residues. V was shortened by 1 base and J by 3 bases, with 16 bases between the two germline ends. This CDR3 reads CASSLVGGAHFYEQYF. CDR3 in DNA: TGTGCCAGCAGCTTAGTTGGCGGGGCCCATTTCTACGAGCAGTACTTC.

This clone has just a few counts. J is TRBJ1-1 and V is TRBV7-9; 10 bases fit TRBD1. The trim removed 0 bases at V and 9 bases at J, leaving 1 base unmatched. This CDR3 region has 13 residues. Germline-derived CDR1 and CDR2 are SEHNR and FQNEAQ (reference sequence). The CDR3 bases are TGTGCCAGCAGCTTAGCGGGACAGGGGAAAGCTTTCTTT. This encodes CASSLAGQGKAFF.

This clone was observed a few times. This chain connects TRBV4-2 to TRBJ2-3, with a weak D call TRBD2 (5 bases). This CDR3 has 17 amino acids. Trimming stripped 0 bases from V and 2 bases from J, with 15 bases between. Germline CDR1 and CDR2: LGHNA and YNFKEQ. CDR3: CASSQEQGGGDTDTQYF. Written as DNA, the CDR3 is TGTGCCAGCAGCCAAGAGCAAGGCGGAGGAGACACAGATACGCAGTATTTT.

This chain links TRBV11-2 with TRBJ1-3; 7 bases agree with TRBD1. V lost 5 bases to trimming and J lost 2 bases; unmatched junction nucleotides: 6. Germline values: CDR1 SGHAT, CDR2 FQNNGV. The CDR3 totals 15 residues. Written as DNA, the CDR3 is TGTGCCAGCAGCCCGCAGGGGGGACCTGGAAACACCATATATTTT. Translating it yields CASSPQGGPGNTIYF.

The rearrangement uses TRBV4-1 and TRBJ1-2; TRBD1 is a possible D gene (6 bases). Trimming stripped 4 bases from V and 4 bases from J, with 22 bases between. Germline values: CDR1 MGHRA, CDR2 YSYEKL. The CDR3 loop spans 17 amino acids. In DNA form, the CDR3 reads TGCGCCAGCAGCCTCCACCGGACAGCCATTACCCGCTATGGCTACACCTTC. Its translation: CASSLHRTAITRYGYTF.

In its sample, this clone was seen a few times. V is TRBV27 and J is TRBJ1-1; 7 bases match TRBD1. CDR3 length equals 15 residues. Germline loops: CDR1 MNHEY, CDR2 SMNVEV (reference sequence). Trimming at V came to 3 bases and at J to 1 base, leaving 5 bases not matched to a gene. This chain's CDR3 is CASSFSHRGNTEAFF. CDR3 coding DNA: TGTGCCAGCAGTTTCTCACACAGGGGGAACACTGAAGCTTTCTTT.

A few counts support this clone. The chain employs TRBV28 and TRBJ2-7; possible D gene TRBD2, 5 bases. The length of the CDR3 is 15 residues. Germline V CDR1 and CDR2: MDHEN, SYDVKM. V gave up 4 bases and J gave up 5 bases, with 18 bases separating them. The CDR3 DNA is TGTGCCAGCAGTTCGACTAAAGCCGGATCCGACGAGCAGTACTTC. Translation: CASSSTKAGSDEQYF.

In this sample, this clone turned up a few times. The chain uses TRBV6-1 and TRBJ2-3; TRBD2 aligns across 7 bases. This CDR3 comprises 14 residues. Unmatched junction bases numbered 6, after V lost 7 bases and J lost 2 bases. Germline lookup yields CDR1 MNHNS and CDR2 SASEGT. CDR3 coding DNA: TGTGCCAGCAAACCGGGACTACACACAGATACGCAGTATTTT. Encoded protein: CASKPGLHTDTQYF.

The J gene is TRBJ2-3, the V gene TRBV27, with D possibly being TRBD1 (6 bases). Looked up from germline, CDR1 is MNHEY and CDR2 is SMNVEV (reference sequence). Trimming pared 5 bases from V and 2 bases from J, leaving 14 bases between. This CDR3 has 15 residues. In nucleotides, the CDR3 is TGTGCCAGCAGTGACAGGCCCATGTCCACAGATACGCAGTATTTT. Protein product: CASSDRPMSTDTQYF.

This clone occurred a few times. The chain employs TRBV7-8 and TRBJ2-3; D not resolved. V was clipped by 1 base and J by 2 bases, with 7 bases between them. The V gene's germline CDR1 is SGHVS and CDR2 FQNEAQ. This CDR3 comprises 14 residues. The CDR3 sequence: CASSLGLDTDTQYF. The CDR3 nucleotides are TGTGCCAGCAGCTTAGGGTTAGACACAGATACGCAGTATTTT.

V and J are TRBV19 and TRBJ2-5, with D possibly matching TRBD1 (5 bases). V shed 3 bases and J shed 3 bases, with 14 bases lying between them. Germline CDR1 LNHDA, CDR2 SQIVND (reference sequence). The CDR3 is 15 residues long. DNA for the CDR3: TGTGCCAGTAGTATGGACAACCGTCTAAAAGAGACCCAGTACTTC. Translated, it gives CASSMDNRLKETQYF. Supplemented by reference TRBV19 and TRBJ2-5, the full variable domain reads DGGITQSPKYLFRKEGQNVTLSCEQNLNHDAMYWYRQDPGQGLRLIYYSQIVNDFQKGDIAEGYSVSREKKESFPLTVTSAQKNPTAFYLCASSMDNRLKETQYFGPGTRLLVL.

This clone has just a few counts. The chain uses TRBV6-6 and TRBJ2-1; 10 nucleotides align to TRBD1. The germline V gene encodes CDR1 MNHNY and CDR2 SVGAGI (reference sequence). The V segment lost 5 bases and the J segment 6 bases; nucleotides outside the gene matches: 7. The length of the CDR3 is 15 residues. This CDR3 reads CASSPRQGAINEQFF. CDR3 in DNA: TGTGCCAGCAGTCCCAGACAGGGGGCCATCAATGAGCAGTTCTTC.